This section outlines one TCR beta chain sequence together with its context. Its specificity is not known. This entry comes from a study of response to subunit inactivated influenza vaccine. Study-level results: Few new T cells, the authors suggested, are recruited by each seasonal influenza vaccination.

Trimming left V 6 bases short and J 12 bases short, with 15 bases between. Germline V lookup: CDR1 MNHEY, CDR2 SVGEGT. The CDR3 is 11 residues long. TCRdb redid the calling of the RT-PCR reads with MiXCR, one entry per CDR3 protein. The data hold a few hundred thousand distinct CDR3 sequences, with approximately 14% observed a single time. This receptor was identified in a man aged 50-60 years who received an inactivated influenza vaccine. The chain is built from TRBV6-2 or TRBV6-3 and TRBJ2-7; D is possibly TRBD2 (6 bases). Sequenced material: PBMCs from blood, taken approximately 12 days after vaccination. The CDR3 DNA is TGTGCCAGCAGCCACGGAGGGTTGGGGTACTTC. Amino acids: CASSHGGLGYF.